The T cell receptor (beta chain) described here comes from a study of shared clonotypes between healthy human individuals. Study-wide points: Sample collection involved blood only; tissue repertoires are likely different.

Only one count was recorded for this clone. Antigen specificity is unknown. Naive CD8 cells lacked CD45RO and underwent positive selection for CCR7, leaving out terminally differentiated effector memory CD45RA+ cells. CDR1 and CDR2 (germline): SQVTM, ANQGSEA. The CDR3 totals 14 residues. V lost 6 bases and J lost 4; bases outside the gene matches: 5. The data were produced by immunoSEQ multiplex PCR, yet TCRdb's version contains in-frame clones alone and is incomplete. This sample carries about 580,000 clones, 95% to 98% of them seen once, and the ten largest clones take 0.3%. The chain couples TRBV29-1 to TRBJ2-1; 11 bases align to TRBD2. This clonotype was obtained from a man aged 30-40 years in good health. The sample consisted of naive CD8+ T cells sorted from blood. CDR3 nucleotides: TGCAGCGTCCCCGGGACTAGCGGATACAATGAGCAGTTCTTC. Translation: CSVPGTSGYNEQFF.